What follows are 16 T cell receptor beta chains derived from one specimen sequenced in a study of CD8+CD57+ T cells in acquired aplastic anemia. The authors sequenced patients whose flow cytometry had shown CD8+CD57+ cell expansion. Profiles of TCR beta VDJ and CDR3 were generated from a genomic DNA template. TCRdb fed the reads into MiXCR, producing one record per CDR3 protein. Of roughly 160,000 distinct CDR3 sequences in the sample, over 70% were seen once. Sequenced sample: sorted CD4+, CD8+, or CD8+CD57+ T cells (not recorded which) from PBMCs. These receptors came from a human donor with aplastic anemia.

The chain couples TRBV4-2 to TRBJ2-7, with D hard to call. CDR3 length equals 13 residues. V lost 2 bases, J lost 2 bases, and 7 bases lay in between. Germline CDR1 reads LGHNA; CDR2 reads YNFKEQ. For the CDR3, the DNA is TGTGCCAGCAGCCAATCCGAGACCTACGAGCAGTACTTC. This sequence encodes CASSQSETYEQYF.

The chain uses TRBV7-9 and TRBJ1-1; maybe TRBD1 (5 bases). There are 18 residues in the CDR3. From germline, CDR1 is SEHNR and CDR2 FQNEAQ (reference sequence). Trimming cost V 5 bases and J 3 bases, with 25 bases left between them. Here the CDR3 DNA reads TGTGCCAGCAGCCCCCCGCGCGGGGCAGTCATCTTGGACACTGAAGCTTTCTTT. The encoded protein is CASSPPRGAVILDTEAFF.

Only a few counts were recorded for this clonotype. The gene calls are TRBV7-2 and TRBJ2-3; D remains unclear. CDR3 length: 12 residues. Germline CDR1 and CDR2: SGHTA and FQGNSA. With 1 base removed from V and 6 bases from J, the gap between germline ends came to 5 bases. CDR3: CASSLVADTQYF. Here the CDR3 DNA reads TGTGCCAGCAGCTTAGTTGCGGATACGCAGTATTTT. The full variable domain, its missing parts supplied by reference TRBV7-2 and TRBJ2-3, is GAGVSQSPSNKVTEKGKDVELRCDPISGHTALYWYRQSLGQGLEFLIYFQGNSAPDKSGLPSDRFSAERTGGSVSTLTIQRTQQEDSAVYLCASSLVADTQYFGPGTRLTVL.

V usage is TRBV14 and J usage is TRBJ2-7; 7 nucleotides line up with TRBD2. This CDR3 comprises 14 residues. Germline CDR1 is SGHDN and CDR2 is FVKESK. Losses at the gene ends were 0 bases for V and 4 bases for J; bases not matched to a gene: 3. The CDR3 protein is CASSQEGEGYEQYF. As DNA, the CDR3 is TGTGCCAGCAGCCAAGAGGGGGAGGGTTACGAGCAGTACTTC.

This clonotype was found many times. The CDR3 sequence: CSASTGQGPYEQYF. The CDR3 coding sequence is TGCAGTGCTAGTACGGGACAGGGACCTTACGAGCAGTACTTC. The chain couples TRBV20-1 to TRBJ2-7; 9 bases are a match to TRBD1. J gave up 4 bases and V 3 bases, and 7 bases lay outside the gene matches. This CDR3 comprises 14 residues. Germline CDR1 and CDR2: DFQATT and SNEGSKA (reference sequence).

V usage is TRBV7-2 and J usage is TRBJ1-1, with D uncertain. The germline V gene encodes CDR1 SGHTA and CDR2 FQGNSA. The V and J ends lost 2 bases and 1 base respectively, with 5 bases between them. The CDR3 consists of 13 residues. The DNA for the CDR3 is TGTGCCAGCAGCTTAAACAGGAACACTGAAGCTTTCTTT. Protein sequence: CASSLNRNTEAFF.

The V and J genes are TRBV19 and TRBJ2-5, with TRBD1 matching 7 bases. CDR1 is LNHDA and CDR2 is SQIVND in the germline V gene (reference sequence). Trimming at V came to 9 bases and at J to 3 bases, leaving 7 bases not matched to a gene. This CDR3 comprises 13 residues. The chain's CDR3 is CASQRGGEETQYF. CDR3 bases: TGTGCCAGCCAAAGAGGGGGCGAAGAGACCCAGTACTTC.

V and J are TRBV4-1 and TRBJ2-5; D unclear. The CDR3 loop spans 11 amino acids. Germline CDR1 and CDR2: MGHRA and YSYEKL. The V end lost 0 bases, the J end lost 5 bases, and 1 base lay between the germline ends. This chain's CDR3 is CASSQEETQYF. In nucleotides, the CDR3 is TGCGCCAGCAGCCAAGAGGAGACCCAGTACTTC.

This chain joins TRBV7-9 and TRBJ2-1; D perhaps matches TRBD1 (5 bases). V shed 8 bases and J shed 9 bases, with 8 bases lying between them. The CDR3 extends over 10 amino acids. Germline assignment: CDR1 SEHNR and CDR2 FQNEAQ (reference sequence). The CDR3 DNA sequence: TGTGCCAGCCAGGGTGGTGAGCAGTTCTTC. Its translation: CASQGGEQFF.

A note on this clonotype: A much bigger clone sits one base away, suggesting this may be a read error. The chain employs TRBV7-9 and TRBJ2-1, with TRBD2 matching 12 bases. The CDR3 has 12 amino acids. Germline CDR1 is SEHNR and CDR2 is FQNEAQ (reference sequence). The CDR3 loop is CAGSAGLAGKFF. The DNA of the CDR3 is TGTGCCGGCAGCGCAGGACTAGCGGGGAAGTTCTTC.

This clonotype was seen more than once but under ten times. The chain employs TRBV19 and TRBJ1-2, with 7 bases fitting TRBD1. The CDR3 has 13 amino acids. The trim removed 9 bases at V and 5 bases at J, leaving 9 bases unmatched. Germline values: CDR1 LNHDA, CDR2 SQIVND (reference sequence). CDR3 DNA: TGTGCCAGAATTCAGGGACAGCGATATGGCTACACCTTC. Residues: CARIQGQRYGYTF.

The chain joins TRBV10-1 to TRBJ2-6; D may be TRBD1 or TRBD2 (6 bases each). CDR1 and CDR2 (germline): WNHNN, SYGVQD (reference sequence). The V and J ends lost 5 bases and 0 bases respectively, with 17 bases between them. CDR3 length equals 18 residues. The CDR3 here is CASSPGGGHSSGANVLTF. For the CDR3, the DNA is TGCGCCAGCAGTCCAGGAGGGGGGCACAGCTCTGGGGCCAACGTCCTGACTTTC.

This sequence joins TRBV7-8 and TRBJ2-5; D possibly corresponds to TRBD2 (5 bases). Germline CDR1 SGHVS, CDR2 FQNEAQ. Deletions cut 1 base from V and 2 bases from J, with 14 bases between. The CDR3 runs 16 residues. The CDR3 region has the DNA TGTGCCAGCAGCTTAGGAGGTCTAGCAGGACAAGAGACCCAGTACTTC. This codes for CASSLGGLAGQETQYF.

This clonotype appeared a single time. J is TRBJ2-1 and V is TRBV29-1, with 11 positions matching TRBD2. CDR3 length equals 18 residues. The J segment lost 6 bases and the V segment lost 4 bases, leaving 17 bases of the junction unmatched. From germline, CDR1 is SQVTM and CDR2 ANQGSEA. CDR3 bases: TGCAGCGTTGCCAGTAGGCTAGCGGGGGGACTAAGGGGCAATGAGCAGTTCTTC. This sequence encodes CSVASRLAGGLRGNEQFF.

This clonotype was detected only a few times. The rearrangement links TRBV20-1 to TRBJ2-7; 8 positions match TRBD2. This CDR3 is built from 13 residues. Losses at the gene ends were 3 bases for V and 2 bases for J; bases not matched to a gene: 3. Germline V gene lookup returns CDR1 DFQATT and CDR2 SNEGSKA (reference sequence). Here the CDR3 reads CSASLAGAYEQYF. DNA of the CDR3: TGCAGTGCTAGCCTAGCGGGCGCCTACGAGCAGTACTTC.

The CDR3 DNA reads as TGTGCCAGCAGCTCCCCCGCGGGAGGCCGGATTTTAGATTCACCCCTCCACTTT. Protein sequence: CASSSPAGGRILDSPLHF. V and J are TRBV5-4 and TRBJ1-6; D unresolved. The CDR3 is made up of 18 amino acids. CDR1 is SGHNT, CDR2 YYREEE, per germline (reference sequence). Trimming pared 3 bases from V and 8 bases from J, leaving 24 bases between.